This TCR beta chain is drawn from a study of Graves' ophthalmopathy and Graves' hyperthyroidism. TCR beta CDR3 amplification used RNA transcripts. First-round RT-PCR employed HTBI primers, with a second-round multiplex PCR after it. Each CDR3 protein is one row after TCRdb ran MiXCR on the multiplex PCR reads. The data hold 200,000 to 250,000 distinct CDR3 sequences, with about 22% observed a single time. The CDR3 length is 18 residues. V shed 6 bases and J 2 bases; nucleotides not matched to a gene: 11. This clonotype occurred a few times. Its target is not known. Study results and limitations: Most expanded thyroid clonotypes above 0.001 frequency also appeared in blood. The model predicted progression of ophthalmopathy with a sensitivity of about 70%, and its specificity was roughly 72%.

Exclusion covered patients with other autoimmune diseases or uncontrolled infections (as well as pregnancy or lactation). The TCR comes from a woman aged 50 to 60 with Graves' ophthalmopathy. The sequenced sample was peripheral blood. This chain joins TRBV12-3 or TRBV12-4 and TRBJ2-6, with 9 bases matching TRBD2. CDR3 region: CASSPVSGGIAGANVLTF. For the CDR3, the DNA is TGTGCCAGCAGCCCCGTTAGCGGGGGTATTGCTGGGGCCAACGTCCTGACTTTC.